This is a list of T cell receptor beta chains from one sample in a study of radiation and T cells in renal cell carcinoma. Profiling relied on immunoSEQ multiplex PCR, and the TCRdb table lists in-frame clones only, not all of them. The table records about 170,000 clones, about 88% of them present only once. The specimen was blood, collected from a patient whose treatment included radiotherapy and nephrectomy. The receptors shown here come from a woman in her forties or fifties with renal cell carcinoma. Both conserved end residues are part of each CDR3.

j_gene | v_gene | CDR3aa
TRBJ2-3 | TRBV6-6 | CASSPNRGGHMDTQYF
TRBJ1-3 | TRBV9 | CASSVATDPVGNTIYF
TRBJ2-1 | TRBV9 | CASSVAETRLQFF
TRBJ2-7 | TRBV4-3 | CASSQAGTVPHEQYF
TRBJ1-1 | TRBV7-3 | CASSITGNTEAFF
TRBJ1-1 | TRBV11-3 | CASSSGGITEAFF
TRBJ2-2 | TRBV6-1 | CASKSPRGTGELFF
TRBJ2-3 | TRBV7-6 | CASSLRLAGVFTDTQYF
TRBJ1-3 | TRBV19 | CASSTPGTLAGGNTIYF
TRBJ2-7 | TRBV2 | CASSGRLISYEQYF
TRBJ1-2 | TRBV2 | CASRAGTGYNYGYTF
TRBJ1-3 | TRBV6-6 | CASSRGQDPSGNTIYF